Following are 6 T cell receptor beta chains from one sample sequenced in a study of blood T cell repertoires in COVID-19 (dated by TCRdb to the early 2020s). The library was built by means of the immunoSEQ multiplex PCR assay. This immuneACCESS table, as held by TCRdb, lists in-frame sequences with V and J called but not all clones. Of the missing ones, under half trace to an unresolved V gene in checked studies; the others have no known cause. The sample yields under 150,000 clones; 85% to 90% were counted once. Under 12% of the sample is taken by the ten largest. Sequencing was carried out using peripheral blood. These receptors all come from a man aged 45-65 years with active or convalescent COVID-19.

The chain uses TRBV2 and TRBJ1-5, with 10 bases aligning to TRBD1. The CDR3 runs 19 residues. V was clipped by 5 bases and J by 5 bases; unmatched bases: 18. Germline CDR1 reads SNHLY; CDR2 reads FYNNEI. The chain's CDR3 is CASSRLTKHGTGADQPQHF. The DNA of the CDR3 is TGTGCCAGCAGTCGACTTACAAAACACGGGACAGGGGCGGATCAGCCCCAGCATTTT.

The genes are TRBV30 and TRBJ2-5; a weak D match, TRBD2 (5 bases). This CDR3 is built from 15 residues. Trimming took 0 bases from V and 3 from J, leaving 14 bases between them. CDR1 and CDR2 from the germline V gene are GTSNPN and SVGIG (reference sequence). CDR3 coding DNA: TGTGCCTGGAGTGTCCCCCCGAGACTAAAAGAGACCCAGTACTTC. This encodes CAWSVPPRLKETQYF.

The chain's CDR3 is CASSDRTYEQYF. CDR3 coding DNA: TGTGCCAGTAGTGACAGAACCTACGAGCAGTACTTC. The gene calls are TRBV19 and TRBJ2-7; D might be TRBD1 (5 bases). The CDR3 has 12 residues. V dropped 5 bases and J dropped 2 bases, with 7 bases sitting between them. The germline gives CDR1 LNHDA, CDR2 SQIVND (reference sequence).

For the CDR3, the DNA is TGTGCCAGCAGTCATCGATCCGGGACAGGGAACGAGCAGTACTTC. Translated: CASSHRSGTGNEQYF. The rearrangement links TRBV6-5 to TRBJ2-7; 9 positions match TRBD1. The CDR3 length is 15 residues. Trimming at V came to 5 bases and at J to 5 bases, leaving 10 bases not matched to a gene. The V gene's germline CDR1 is MNHEY and CDR2 SVGAGI.

V gene TRBV24-1 combines with J gene TRBJ2-3; TRBD1 might be the D (6 bases). This CDR3 is built from 12 residues. Trimming took 11 bases from V and 3 from J, leaving 11 bases between them. Looked up from germline, CDR1 is KGHDR and CDR2 is SFDVKD. The CDR3 DNA reads as TGTGCCATCGGGACACCTACAGATACGCAGTATTTT. Amino acid sequence: CAIGTPTDTQYF.

The chain employs TRBV5-1 and TRBJ2-7, with 7 bases fitting TRBD1. J lost 3 bases, V lost 4 bases, and 10 bases had no gene match. Germline V gene sequence: CDR1 SGHRS, CDR2 YFSETQ. The CDR3 is 15 residues long. CDR3 nucleotide sequence: TGCGCCAGCAGCCCAACTATGACAGGGTACTACGAGCAGTACTTC. As protein: CASSPTMTGYYEQYF.